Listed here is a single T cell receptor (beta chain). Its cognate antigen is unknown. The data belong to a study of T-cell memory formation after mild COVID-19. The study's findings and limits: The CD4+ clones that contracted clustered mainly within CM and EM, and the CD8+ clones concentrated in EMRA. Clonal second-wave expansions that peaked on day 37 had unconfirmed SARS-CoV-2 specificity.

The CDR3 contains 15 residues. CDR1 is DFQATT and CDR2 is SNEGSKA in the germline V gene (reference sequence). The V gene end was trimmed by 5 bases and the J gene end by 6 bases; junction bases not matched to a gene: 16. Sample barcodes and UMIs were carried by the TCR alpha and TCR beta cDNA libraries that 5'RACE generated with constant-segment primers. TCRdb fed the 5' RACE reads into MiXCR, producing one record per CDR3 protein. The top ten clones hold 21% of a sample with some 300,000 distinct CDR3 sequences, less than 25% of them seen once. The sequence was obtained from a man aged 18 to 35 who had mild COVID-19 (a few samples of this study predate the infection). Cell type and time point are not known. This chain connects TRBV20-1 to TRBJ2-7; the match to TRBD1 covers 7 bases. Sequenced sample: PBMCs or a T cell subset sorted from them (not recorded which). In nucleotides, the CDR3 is TGCAGTGCTTTAAACCCCGGGACAGCCCCTGGCGAGCAGTACTTC. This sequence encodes CSALNPGTAPGEQYF.